This is a list of T cell receptor beta chains from one sample in a study of blood T cells in healthy people across ages. TCRdb itself ran the 5' RACE reads through MiXCR, one entry per CDR3 protein. The data show approximately 940,000 distinct CDR3 sequences, with around 46% seen just once and about an eighth held by the top ten. The specimen sequenced was blood. All receptors come from a man aged 25 to 40 in good health. The CDR3 runs from the conserved cysteine through the conserved F or W. D genes are given only for firm matches. Size tells how often a clone was seen (once, few, many) or the class of an expanded clone, and some rows leave it out.

J: TRBJ2-5
size: -
D: TRBD1
V: TRBV7-2
CDR3: CASSRRQGKETQYF
DNA: TGTGCCAGCAGCCGCCGACAGGGAAAAGAGACCCAGTACTTC

J: TRBJ2-1
size: -
D: -
V: TRBV7-9
CDR3: CASSPGVGTPYNEQFF
DNA: TGTGCCAGCAGCCCCGGGGTCGGGACACCTTACAATGAGCAGTTCTTC

J: TRBJ1-2
size: once
D: -
V: TRBV5-1
CDR3: CASSTGQGVDGYTF
DNA: TGCGCCAGCAGCACCGGTCAAGGGGTAGATGGCTACACCTTC

J: TRBJ2-7
size: once
D: TRBD2
V: TRBV6-2/TRBV6-3
CDR3: CASRDPSGSSYEQYF
DNA: TGTGCCAGCAGGGATCCTAGCGGGAGCTCCTACGAGCAGTACTTC

J: TRBJ2-7
size: -
D: TRBD2
V: TRBV7-6
CDR3: CASSLFASGSPYEQYF
DNA: TGTGCCAGCAGCTTATTTGCTAGCGGGTCACCCTACGAGCAGTACTTC

J: TRBJ2-7
size: -
D: TRBD1
V: TRBV6-2/TRBV6-3
CDR3: CASRDRGLNEQYF
DNA: TGTGCCAGCCGGGACAGGGGGCTGAACGAGCAGTACTTC

J: TRBJ2-7
size: few
D: -
V: TRBV4-1
CDR3: CASSPSVALTGSYEQYF
DNA: TGCGCCAGCAGCCCGTCGGTGGCCCTCACAGGGTCTTACGAGCAGTACTTC

J: TRBJ1-6
size: few
D: TRBD1
V: TRBV27
CDR3: CASSFGTGRSPLHF
DNA: TGTGCCAGCAGTTTCGGGACAGGGAGATCACCCCTCCACTTT

J: TRBJ1-5
size: -
D: TRBD1
V: TRBV3-1
CDR3: CASSQAQGGSQPQHF
DNA: TGTGCCAGCAGCCAAGCCCAGGGGGGGAGTCAGCCCCAGCATTTT

J: TRBJ1-4
size: -
D: -
V: TRBV7-2
CDR3: CASSLGGLLNEKLFF
DNA: TGTGCCAGCAGCTTAGGGGGCCTCCTTAATGAAAAACTGTTTTTT

J: TRBJ2-7
size: few
D: TRBD2
V: TRBV4-2
CDR3: CASSLSGLGEQYF
DNA: TGTGCCAGCAGCCTTTCAGGACTAGGCGAGCAGTACTTC